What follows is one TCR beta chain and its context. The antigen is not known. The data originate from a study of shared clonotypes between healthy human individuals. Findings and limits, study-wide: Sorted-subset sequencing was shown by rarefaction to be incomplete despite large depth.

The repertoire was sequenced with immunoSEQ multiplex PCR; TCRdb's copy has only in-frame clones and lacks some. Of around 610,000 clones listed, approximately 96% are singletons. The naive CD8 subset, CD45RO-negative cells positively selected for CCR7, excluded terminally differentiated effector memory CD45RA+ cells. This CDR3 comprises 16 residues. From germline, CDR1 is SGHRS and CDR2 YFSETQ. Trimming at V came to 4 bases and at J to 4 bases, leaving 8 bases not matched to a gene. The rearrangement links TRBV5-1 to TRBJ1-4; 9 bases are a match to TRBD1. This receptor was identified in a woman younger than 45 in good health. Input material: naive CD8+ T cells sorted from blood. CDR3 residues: CASSRMDRGINEKLFF. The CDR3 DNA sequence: TGCGCCAGCAGCCGAATGGACAGGGGTATTAATGAAAAACTGTTTTTT.